The 13 T cell receptor beta chains below were found in one sample sequenced in a study of cytomegalovirus exposure and HLA in healthy donors. Amplification used 60 Vbeta primers and 13 Jbeta primers. Assay used: immunoSEQ multiplex PCR; TCRdb lists only in-frame clones, some missing. Of more than 95,000 clones listed, about four fifths are singletons. Material: PBMCs. The receptors stem from a man aged 30-40 years in good health and CMV-seropositive.

This chain uses TRBV6-5 with TRBJ2-3; 7 nucleotides align to TRBD1. The germline V gene encodes CDR1 MNHEY and CDR2 SVGAGI. J lost 2 bases, V lost 2 bases, and 4 bases had no gene match. CDR3 length equals 15 residues. CDR3 DNA: TGTGCCAGCAGTTACGGGACAGCGTACACAGATACGCAGTATTTT. It codes for CASSYGTAYTDTQYF.

The V and J genes are TRBV5-4 and TRBJ2-1; 7 positions agree with TRBD1. Germline CDR1 is SGHNT and CDR2 is YYREEE (reference sequence). J lost 0 bases, V lost 4 bases, and 4 bases had no gene match. This CDR3 has 15 residues. CDR3 coding DNA: TGTGCCAGCAGCCCCACAGGGGACTCCTACAATGAGCAGTTCTTC. Amino acid sequence: CASSPTGDSYNEQFF. Together with reference TRBV5-4 and TRBJ2-1, the CDR3 gives the full variable domain: ETGVTQSPTHLIKTRGQQVTLRCSSQSGHNTVSWYQQALGQGPQFIFQYYREEENGRGNFPPRFSGLQFPNYSSELNVNALELDDSALYLCASSPTGDSYNEQFFGPGTRLTVL.

The V gene is TRBV12-5, the J gene TRBJ2-1; D perhaps matches TRBD1 (5 bases). Germline V CDR1 and CDR2: LGHNT, FRNRAP. V was trimmed by 4 bases and J by 7 bases, leaving 11 bases between them. This CDR3 region has 13 residues. CDR3 DNA sequence: TGTGCTAGTGGTTGGGGCCCGTGGAATGAGCAGTTCTTC. It yields the protein CASGWGPWNEQFF.

This clone appeared a few times. The chain couples TRBV2 to TRBJ2-4, with D perhaps matching TRBD2 (6 bases). The CDR3 covers 16 residues. Deletions cut 3 bases from V and 1 base from J, with 13 bases between. Germline V lookup: CDR1 SNHLY, CDR2 FYNNEI. CDR3: CASSDTGRTAKNIQYF. The CDR3 DNA reads TGTGCCAGCAGTGATACGGGGAGGACGGCCAAAAACATTCAGTACTTC. Based on the CDR3 plus reference TRBV2 and TRBJ2-4, the full variable domain is EPEVTQTPSHQVTQMGQEVILRCVPISNHLYFYWYRQILGQKVEFLVSFYNNEISEKSEIFDDQFSVERPDGSNFTLKIRSTKLEDSAMYFCASSDTGRTAKNIQYFGAGTRLSVL.

The gene calls are TRBV29-1 and TRBJ1-3; no firm D call. The V gene's germline CDR1 is SQVTM and CDR2 ANQGSEA. Trimming removed 0 bases at V and 3 bases at J, with 12 bases between. The CDR3 runs 15 residues. In DNA form, the CDR3 reads TGCAGCGTTGAAGATGTCGCGGGGTATGGAAACACCATATATTTT. Protein sequence: CSVEDVAGYGNTIYF.

The V and J genes are TRBV9 and TRBJ2-1; the match to TRBD2 covers 14 bases. The CDR3 has 19 residues. Germline V lookup: CDR1 SGDLS, CDR2 YYNGEE. V lost 3 bases, J lost 0 bases, and 8 bases stayed unmatched. This CDR3 is CASSEGGGTSGSSYNEQFF. CDR3 coding DNA: TGTGCCAGCAGCGAGGGAGGGGGGACTAGCGGGAGCTCCTACAATGAGCAGTTCTTC.

The chain is built from TRBV9 and TRBJ2-7; a weak D match, TRBD2 (7 bases). The CDR3 extends over 15 amino acids. Germline V gene data show CDR1 as SGDLS and CDR2 as YYNGEE. V lost 2 bases and J lost 5, with 17 bases in between. CDR3: CASSVGGQGAHEQYF. The CDR3 region has the DNA TGTGCCAGCAGCGTGGGGGGGCAGGGTGCCCACGAGCAGTACTTC.

The count of this clone is one. The rearrangement links TRBV5-7 to TRBJ2-1; 8 positions match TRBD2. TRBV5-7 is an ORF, with its function uncertain. This CDR3 is 16 amino acids long. V lost 1 base, J lost 6 bases, and 9 bases stayed unmatched. The CDR3 here is CASSLIAAGGTNEQFF. The CDR3 DNA reads as TGTGCCAGCAGCTTGATCGCCGCGGGAGGTACCAATGAGCAGTTCTTC.

This clone appeared a few times. This rearrangement joins TRBV5-4 to TRBJ2-5; a weak D match, TRBD2 (5 bases). The CDR3 has 15 amino acids. Trimming cost V 0 bases and J 1 base, with 10 bases left between them. The germline V gene encodes CDR1 SGHNT and CDR2 YYREEE (reference sequence). As DNA, the CDR3 is TGTGCCAGCAGCTTGGTCGTGGCGGGCCAAGAGACCCAGTACTTC. Translating gives CASSLVVAGQETQYF.

In its sample, this clone was seen once. The chain is built from TRBV6-5 and TRBJ1-4; TRBD1 aligns across 8 bases. V dropped 6 bases and J dropped 4; count of bases not matched to a gene: 4. The CDR3 runs to 14 residues. Germline lookup yields CDR1 MNHEY and CDR2 SVGAGI. CDR3 coding DNA: TGTGCCAGCAGCCCACAGGGGGATAATGAAAAACTGTTTTTT. This codes for CASSPQGDNEKLFF.

The chain joins TRBV7-8 to TRBJ2-1; TRBD2 matches 11 bases. This CDR3 is 15 amino acids long. CDR1 and CDR2 from the germline V gene are SGHVS and FQNEAQ. The J segment lost 7 bases and the V segment lost 3 bases, leaving 5 bases of the junction unmatched. The CDR3 loop reads CASSFTSGSLNEQFF. The CDR3 region has the DNA TGTGCCAGCAGCTTCACTAGCGGGAGTCTAAATGAGCAGTTCTTC.

CDR3 sequence: CAWSDASGEETQYF. CDR3 DNA: TGTGCCTGGAGTGACGCTAGCGGGGAAGAGACCCAGTACTTC. The chain employs TRBV30 and TRBJ2-5; TRBD2 matches 9 bases. The V gene's germline CDR1 is GTSNPN and CDR2 SVGIG (reference sequence). The CDR3 runs to 14 residues. After removal of 1 base from V and 3 bases from J, the junction contained 3 bases not matched to a gene. Drawing the rest from reference TRBV30 and TRBJ2-5, the complete variable domain is SQTIHQWPATLVQPVGSPLSLECTVEGTSNPNLYWYRQAAGRGLQLLFYSVGIGQISSEVPQNLSASRPQDRQFILSSKKLLLSDSGFYLCAWSDASGEETQYFGPGTRLLVL.

The chain uses TRBV11-3 and TRBJ2-7; 10 bases agree with TRBD1. The CDR3 runs to 14 residues. Germline values: CDR1 SGHNT, CDR2 YENEEA. V dropped 5 bases and J dropped 5; count of bases not matched to a gene: 6. DNA of the CDR3: TGTGCCAGCAGCACCCGGGACAGGGGCGACGAGCAGTACTTC. This encodes CASSTRDRGDEQYF.